This is a list of T cell receptor beta chains from one sample in a study of T cell repertoires in cytomegalovirus infection. These receptors have no identified antigens. Via MiXCR, TCRdb re-called the reads, giving one row per CDR3 protein. The sample shows 350,000 to 400,000 distinct CDR3 sequences, about a third of them seen only once. The sequenced sample was cultured PBMCs, obtained from culture after CMV antigen stimulation. These receptors originate from a human donor in good health (CMV status not recorded). Some clones in this sample may be carry-over from other donors' samples. The CDR3 runs from the conserved cysteine through the conserved F or W. The D gene is left open where the match is weak. Clone size is not always given. Where it is, it says once, few, many or a class for expanded clones.

D	size	length	V	J	CDR3	DNA
TRBD2	few	17	TRBV11-2	TRBJ2-2	CASSPKGLAGGNGELFF	TGTGCCAGCAGCCCTAAGGGGCTAGCGGGAGGAAACGGGGAGCTGTTTTTT
TRBD2	.	19	TRBV2	TRBJ2-1	CASSEFRLAGGISGNEQFF	TGTGCCAGCAGTGAGTTTCGGCTAGCGGGAGGGATTAGCGGCAATGAGCAGTTCTTC
TRBD2	.	15	TRBV28	TRBJ2-1	CALTGSGTSYNEQFF	TGTGCCCTCACCGGTAGCGGGACCTCCTACAATGAGCAGTTCTTC
TRBD1	.	17	TRBV7-4	TRBJ2-5	CASSLGDRVASRETQYF	TGTGCCAGCAGCTTAGGGGACAGGGTAGCGTCACGAGAGACCCAGTACTTC
TRBD1	.	14	TRBV29-1	TRBJ2-1	CSVRDKGAINEQFF	TGCAGCGTTAGGGACAAGGGGGCAATCAATGAGCAGTTCTTC
.	.	13	TRBV2	TRBJ2-3	CATRLEHPYTQYF	TGTGCCACCAGACTGGAGCATCCCTATACGCAGTATTTT
TRBD2	.	15	TRBV12-3/TRBV12-4	TRBJ2-1	CASSLLLADYNEQFF	TGTGCCAGCAGTTTACTACTAGCGGACTACAATGAGCAGTTCTTC
.	many	16	TRBV7-8	TRBJ1-5	CASSLVALGGNQPQHF	TGTGCCAGCAGCTTAGTAGCTCTCGGCGGCAATCAGCCCCAGCATTTT
TRBD2	.	16	TRBV11-2	TRBJ2-5	CASSLEGAGGRETQYF	TGTGCCAGCAGCTTAGAAGGGGCGGGAGGTCGGGAGACCCAGTACTTC
TRBD1	.	13	TRBV2	TRBJ1-4	CASWDRESEKLFF	TGTGCCAGCTGGGACAGGGAATCAGAAAAACTGTTTTTT
.	.	14	TRBV4-1	TRBJ2-1	CASSQDRTYNEQFF	TGTGCCAGCAGCCAAGATCGGACTTACAATGAGCAGTTCTTC
.	few	13	TRBV7-2	TRBJ2-7	CASSLKVSNEQYF	TGTGCCAGCAGCTTAAAAGTCAGCAACGAGCAGTACTTC
TRBD1	many	17	TRBV6-2/TRBV6-3	TRBJ2-5	CASSYSSGTASEETQYF	TGTGCCAGCAGTTACTCTTCCGGGACAGCGTCGGAAGAGACCCAGTACTTC
TRBD1	.	15	TRBV5-1	TRBJ1-2	CASSGDSGTAYGYTF	TGCGCCAGCAGCGGCGACTCCGGGACAGCCTATGGCTACACCTTC
.	many	13	TRBV12-3/TRBV12-4	TRBJ1-2	CASSLGGSDGYTF	TGTGCCAGCAGTTTAGGAGGGTCCGATGGCTACACCTTC
TRBD2	.	14	TRBV29-1	TRBJ2-7	CSALAGGALGEQYF	TGCAGCGCACTAGCGGGAGGCGCCTTGGGTGAGCAGTACTTC
TRBD1	.	16	TRBV7-9	TRBJ2-1	CASSVTQGRGQNEQFF	TGTGCCAGCAGCGTAACCCAGGGCAGGGGGCAGAATGAGCAGTTCTTC
TRBD1	once	15	TRBV7-9	TRBJ1-1	CASSFPTGGNTEAFF	TGTGCCAGCAGCTTCCCGACAGGGGGAAACACTGAAGCTTTCTTT
.	.	12	TRBV12-3/TRBV12-4	TRBJ2-5	CASSSQQETQYF	TGTGCCAGCAGCTCACAGCAAGAGACCCAGTACTTC
TRBD2	.	15	TRBV19	TRBJ2-2	CASQRPSGRTGELFF	TGTGCCAGTCAACGCCCTAGCGGGCGGACCGGGGAGCTGTTTTTT
TRBD1	few	14	TRBV5-1	TRBJ1-6	CASSSSTGVSPLHF	TGCGCCAGCAGCTCGTCGACAGGGGTTTCACCCCTCCACTTT
.	.	14	TRBV6-8	TRBJ1-1	CVSSKGDWGTEAFF	TGTGTCAGCAGCAAGGGGGATTGGGGCACTGAAGCTTTCTTT
TRBD1	.	16	TRBV14	TRBJ2-5	CASSRNTGGYGETQYF	TGTGCCAGCAGCCGGAATACAGGGGGCTATGGGGAGACCCAGTACTTC
TRBD2	.	15	TRBV5-4	TRBJ2-2	CASSPGGSNTGELFF	TGTGCCAGCAGCCCGGGGGGGTCGAACACCGGGGAGCTGTTTTTT
TRBD1	.	14	TRBV19	TRBJ2-5	CASSIAQGAETQYF	TGTGCCAGTAGTATAGCACAGGGGGCGGAGACCCAGTACTTC
.	.	15	TRBV4-1	TRBJ2-1	CASSQAEGGYNEQFF	TGCGCCAGCAGCCAAGCAGAGGGGGGCTACAATGAGCAGTTCTTC
.	.	13	TRBV4-3	TRBJ2-7	CASSQDRRYEQYF	TGCGCCAGCAGCCAAGACAGGCGGTACGAGCAGTACTTC
TRBD2	.	17	TRBV3-1	TRBJ2-2	CASSQGRASGNPGELFF	TGTGCCAGCAGCCAAGGCCGGGCTAGCGGGAATCCCGGGGAGCTGTTTTTT
.	few	13	TRBV28	TRBJ1-1	CASSYRLNTEAFF	TGTGCCAGCAGTTACCGATTGAACACTGAAGCTTTCTTT
.	.	13	TRBV30	TRBJ2-7	CAWSASDLYEQYF	TGTGCCTGGAGCGCCTCGGACTTATACGAGCAGTACTTC
TRBD1	few	14	TRBV28	TRBJ1-2	CASSFGGTAYGYTF	TGTGCCAGCAGTTTTGGAGGGACAGCCTATGGCTACACCTTC
.	.	13	TRBV5-1	TRBJ2-5	CASSRLGRETQYF	TGCGCCAGCAGCCGGTTGGGACGAGAGACCCAGTACTTC
.	few	13	TRBV10-2	TRBJ1-1	CASSSWGDTEAFF	TGCGCCAGCAGTAGTTGGGGTGACACTGAAGCTTTCTTT
TRBD2	.	16	TRBV20-1	TRBJ2-5	CSASPLAGPNQETQYF	TGCAGTGCTAGCCCACTAGCGGGACCTAACCAAGAGACCCAGTACTTC
.	few	14	TRBV4-1	TRBJ2-7	CASSRTLGSYEQYF	TGCGCCAGCAGCCGTACCCTGGGGAGCTACGAGCAGTACTTC
TRBD2	.	15	TRBV7-8	TRBJ2-1	CASSRLADTYNEQFF	TGTGCCAGCAGCCGTCTAGCGGATACCTACAATGAGCAGTTCTTC
TRBD1	few	18	TRBV12-3/TRBV12-4	TRBJ1-5	CASSGGGLSVGGNQPQHF	TGTGCCAGCAGTGGAGGGGGCCTGAGTGTTGGGGGCAATCAGCCCCAGCATTTT
.	.	15	TRBV12-3/TRBV12-4	TRBJ2-7	CASTRPGDGTYEQYF	TGTGCCAGCACCCGCCCAGGGGACGGGACTTACGAGCAGTACTTC
.	.	18	TRBV2	TRBJ2-4	CASSEALLRGSAKNIQYF	TGTGCCAGCAGTGAAGCGCTTCTCCGGGGGTCGGCCAAAAACATTCAGTACTTC
TRBD2	few	16	TRBV7-9	TRBJ2-1	CASSLRTSGRDNEQFF	TGTGCCAGCAGCTTACGGACTAGCGGGAGGGACAATGAGCAGTTCTTC
TRBD1	many	12	TRBV7-9	TRBJ1-1	CASGRQGTEAFF	TGTGCCAGCGGAAGACAGGGGACTGAAGCTTTCTTT
.	.	14	TRBV7-2	TRBJ1-1	CASSDRQAPREAFF	TGTGCCAGCAGCGACAGACAGGCCCCCCGCGAAGCTTTCTTT
TRBD1	few	13	TRBV6-1	TRBJ2-7	CASRLGQTYEQYF	TGTGCCAGCAGGTTGGGACAGACCTACGAGCAGTACTTC
.	.	12	TRBV20-1	TRBJ1-1	CRVGSQNTEAFF	TGCAGGGTGGGCAGCCAGAACACTGAAGCTTTCTTT
TRBD2	.	17	TRBV7-3	TRBJ2-1	CASSFSLVRTSVNEQFF	TGTGCCAGCAGCTTTTCATTGGTCCGCACTAGCGTCAATGAGCAGTTCTTC
TRBD1	once	15	TRBV27	TRBJ1-2	CASSTRQGESYGYTF	TGTGCCAGCAGTACCCGACAGGGGGAAAGCTATGGCTACACCTTC